A selection of T cell receptor beta chains follows, all from one sample in a study of T cell responses to AZD1222 COVID-19 vaccine. Measured with immunoSEQ multiplex PCR; TCRdb has only the in-frame clones, and not every one. This table holds about 130,000 clones, approximately 85% found once. The source material was peripheral blood, sampled 28 days after the second AZD1222 dose. The receptors here all came from an adult who received the AZD1222 COVID-19 vaccine. CDR3s include the opening cysteine and the closing phenylalanine or tryptophan. The D gene is left open where the match is weak. For some rows the clone size is stated as once, few or many, or as a class when expanded; others skip it.

V gene	D gene	J gene	clone size	CDR3 length	CDR3 protein	CDR3 DNA
TRBV18	.	TRBJ1-6	.	15	CASSTGPTQQLALHF	TGTGCCAGCTCCACCGGGCCCACTCAACAGTTGGCCCTCCACTTT
TRBV4-2	.	TRBJ1-2	few	14	CASSQMDGAYGYTF	TGTGCCAGCAGCCAAATGGACGGAGCCTATGGCTACACCTTC
TRBV25-1	TRBD1	TRBJ1-5	once	12	CASSGPTGFSHF	TGTGCCAGCAGTGGACCGACAGGGTTCTCGCATTTT
TRBV4-1	.	TRBJ2-2	.	14	CASSQPRNTGELFF	TGCGCCAGCAGCCAACCAAGGAACACCGGGGAGCTGTTTTTT
TRBV9	TRBD2	TRBJ2-3	.	14	CASSQAGGTDTQYF	TGTGCCAGCAGCCAAGCGGGGGGCACAGATACGCAGTATTTT
TRBV28	.	TRBJ2-7	.	12	CASSLFNYEQYF	TGTGCCAGCAGTTTATTCAACTACGAGCAGTACTTC
TRBV13	.	TRBJ2-5	once	14	CASSPGQYQETQYF	TGTGCCAGCAGCCCAGGACAGTACCAAGAGACCCAGTACTTC
TRBV3-1/TRBV3-2	.	TRBJ2-2	few	14	CASSPNPHIGELFF	TGTGCCAGCAGCCCTAACCCACATATAGGGGAGCTGTTTTTT
TRBV27	.	TRBJ2-2	.	13	CASSFKGVGELFF	TGTGCCAGCAGTTTTAAGGGGGTCGGGGAGCTGTTTTTT
TRBV6-1	.	TRBJ2-2	few	17	CASSVRGGTGNTGELFF	TGTGCCAGCAGTGTGAGGGGGGGGACAGGGAACACCGGGGAGCTGTTTTTT
TRBV12-3/TRBV12-4	TRBD1	TRBJ1-1	.	12	CASSRQGSEAFF	TGTGCCAGCAGTCGACAGGGGTCTGAAGCTTTCTTT
TRBV27	TRBD2	TRBJ2-7	.	12	CASSHGPGGQYF	TGTGCCAGCAGTCATGGGCCGGGAGGGCAGTACTTC
TRBV2	TRBD2	TRBJ2-2	.	16	CASSKTLAVNTGELFF	TGTGCCAGCAGTAAAACACTAGCGGTTAACACCGGGGAGCTGTTTTTT
TRBV6-6	.	TRBJ1-3	.	12	CASSYLRNTIYF	TGTGCCAGCAGTTACCTTCGAAACACCATATATTTT
TRBV28	TRBD1	TRBJ2-7	few	19	CASSPLIWGQGARSYEQYF	TGTGCCAGCAGCCCCCTGATTTGGGGACAGGGGGCGAGATCCTACGAGCAGTACTTC
TRBV29-1	TRBD2	TRBJ2-5	.	14	CSVRTSGSGETQYF	TGCAGCGTCCGGACTAGCGGGAGTGGAGAGACCCAGTACTTC
TRBV4-1	.	TRBJ2-3	.	13	CASSRGPGDTQYF	TGCGCCAGCAGCCGGGGGCCCGGAGATACGCAGTATTTT